The entry below describes one TCR beta chain. Its antigen is as yet unknown. The data derive from a study of cytomegalovirus exposure and HLA in healthy donors. Study-level information: An early data release held around 80 million unique TCRs from HLA-typed donors. Whole-study findings and limits: The classifier was said to identify cytomegalovirus status with high specificity and sensitivity.

This CDR3 region has 14 residues. V gave up 6 bases and J gave up 5 bases; unmatched junction bases: 6. Germline V gene data show CDR1 as MNHNY and CDR2 as SVGAGI (reference sequence). The PCR made use of 60 Vbeta and 13 Jbeta primers. Assay used: immunoSEQ multiplex PCR; TCRdb lists only in-frame clones, some missing. The sample yields 110,000 to 150,000 clones, approximately 81% seen once. The sequenced sample was PBMCs. The rearrangement uses TRBV6-6 and TRBJ2-7; TRBD1 matches 11 bases. This TCR was sampled from a woman in her thirties or forties in good health and CMV-seropositive. For the CDR3, the DNA is TGTGCCAGCAGCCTCGGGACAGGGGGTAACGAGCAGTACTTC. It translates to CASSLGTGGNEQYF.